This T cell receptor beta chain is from a study of beta chain features in type 1 diabetes. Overall study results and limits: In all four CD4+ subsets, TCRB CDR3 length was significantly, moderately reduced in type 1 diabetes. Patients' naive, central memory and regulatory TCRB repertoires appeared more alike than those of healthy donors.

A word on this clone: Its cognate antigen is unknown.

Of the isolated RNA, all was reverse transcribed, and so the sequenced material was expressed TCRB transcripts. Each sample of naive, central memory or regulatory T cells had, on average, around 3.5 million reads. Sequencing used immunoSEQ multiplex PCR; TCRdb keeps in-frame clones, though not all of them. The sample carries about 70,000 clones, 45% to 50% recorded once. The V and J ends lost 6 bases and 6 bases respectively, with 7 bases between them. Germline CDR1 reads WSHSY; CDR2 reads SAAADI. The CDR3 length is 11 residues. The sample taken for sequencing was central memory CD4+ T cells from blood. The source is a man aged 25-45 years with type 1 diabetes. This chain uses TRBV10-2 with TRBJ2-3; D is possibly TRBD1 (5 bases). CDR3 coding DNA: TGCGCCAGCAGCCAGGGTGATACGCAGTATTTT. Encoded protein: CASSQGDTQYF.